This T cell receptor (beta chain) stems from a study of blood T cell repertoires in COVID-19. Across the whole study: Samples representing acute and convalescent COVID-19 were sourced from the United States, Italy and Spain. PBMCs, B-cell-depleted T cells, or T cells provided the cDNA or gDNA that made up the material.

In Seattle, patients joined the study during active infection and were tracked longitudinally. Under the authors' procedure: Amplification from reference gene primers served as the basis for estimated nucleated cell counts. Generated by immunoSEQ multiplex PCR, the TCRdb table keeps only in-frame clones and is missing some. V, J and clone size are taken as reported in that table, and D and trimming were inferred from the DNA itself. Of almost 300,000 clones in the sample, 89% are singletons; the top ten hold 8.5% to 14%. This CDR3 spans 15 amino acids. V was pared by 2 bases and J by 2 bases, with 1 base of the junction left unmatched. Germline values: CDR1 SEHNR, CDR2 FQNEAQ (reference sequence).

This TCR was sampled from a woman in her twenties or thirties with COVID-19, enrolled during active disease. The chain couples TRBV7-9 to TRBJ2-1; 9 bases fit TRBD2. Material for sequencing was peripheral blood. The CDR3 sequence is CASSLLAGPYNEQFF. CDR3 nucleotides: TGTGCCAGCAGCTTACTAGCGGGGCCCTACAATGAGCAGTTCTTC.